Sequencing of this T cell receptor beta chain was carried out in a study of T cell responses to AZD1222 COVID-19 vaccine. Study-level findings and limits: Seropositivity was recorded at baseline in only 6 or 7 AZD1222 recipients. CD4 TCRs covered the whole spike, strongest at regions 160-218 and 743-854. Close to half of all spike-specific TCRs reportedly target regions of the variants that are unmutated.

Repertoires were generated with immunoSEQ multiplex PCR, while TCRdb's copy carries only in-frame clones and drops some. The top ten hold under 6% of the sample, which has about 130,000 clones, 88% seen once. As for this clone: Its antigen is unknown.

Per germline, CDR1 SNHLY and CDR2 FYNNEI. The CDR3 is made up of 15 amino acids. V lost 5 bases and J lost 4, with 17 bases in between. Second doses were pooled across both intervals (about 4 or about 12 weeks). The source was peripheral blood, collected 28 days after the second AZD1222 dose. The rearrangement links TRBV2 to TRBJ2-5, with D possibly TRBD1 on 6 matching bases. The sequence was collected from an adult who received the AZD1222 COVID-19 vaccine. This CDR3 is CASSKEQGWSETQYF. CDR3 bases: TGTGCCAGCAGTAAGGAACAGGGATGGTCAGAGACCCAGTACTTC.